Below are 23 T cell receptor beta chains sequenced from a single sample in a study of OX40 agonist ivuxolimab in advanced cancers. Sequencing was performed with immunoSEQ multiplex PCR; in TCRdb, only in-frame clones are kept and a portion is missing. Among fewer than 45,000 clones listed, more than 80% were seen once. The starting material was CD4+ or CD8+ T cells sorted from blood, obtained in a trial of the OX40 agonist ivuxolimab. Receptor source: an adult with an advanced solid tumor such as melanoma, head and neck, liver or kidney cancer.

This chain links TRBV28 with TRBJ2-3, with TRBD1 identical over 7 bases. Germline V gives CDR1 MDHEN, CDR2 SYDVKM. This CDR3 is built from 13 residues. Trimming at V came to 5 bases and at J to 4 bases, leaving 3 bases not matched to a gene. CDR3 sequence (DNA): TGTGCCAGCAGTCATACAGGGGCAGATACGCAGTATTTT. Translation gives CASSHTGADTQYF. The full variable domain, its missing parts supplied by reference TRBV28 and TRBJ2-3, is DVKVTQSSRYLVKRTGEKVFLECVQDMDHENMFWYRQDPGLGLRLIYFSYDVKMKEKGDIPEGYSVSREKKERFSLILESASTNQTSMYLCASSHTGADTQYFGPGTRLTVL.

The chain couples TRBV28 to TRBJ1-2, with no clear D. This CDR3 region has 11 residues. V lost 4 bases and J lost 5, with 5 bases in between. CDR1 is MDHEN and CDR2 is SYDVKM in the germline V gene. In DNA form, the CDR3 reads TGTGCCAGCAGTTCCCCTTATGGCTACACCTTC. Translation gives CASSSPYGYTF.

The chain has TRBV18 and TRBJ2-4; 7 bases agree with TRBD2. The CDR3 is 15 residues long. The V and J ends lost 6 bases and 0 bases, in that order; junction bases with no gene match: 5. CDR1 KGHSH and CDR2 LQKENI come from the germline V gene. CDR3 DNA sequence: TGTGCCAGCTCCCCGGGACTACTAGCCAAAAACATTCAGTACTTC. Translation: CASSPGLLAKNIQYF.

This clone was seen a single time. The CDR3 DNA is TGTGCCAGCAGTTCTAGCGGGAGACCCACAGATACGCAGTATTTT. Its protein is CASSSSGRPTDTQYF. The rearrangement uses TRBV28 and TRBJ2-3; 10 nucleotides agree with TRBD2. J gave up 2 bases and V 4 bases, and 3 bases lay outside the gene matches. Germline V gene sequence: CDR1 MDHEN, CDR2 SYDVKM. The CDR3 is 15 residues long.

DNA of the CDR3: TGTGCCAGTAGTCCCACAGTTAGCCAACGGCAGTTCTTC. This codes for CASSPTVSQRQFF. This chain uses TRBV19 with TRBJ2-1; D is undetermined. Per germline, CDR1 LNHDA and CDR2 SQIVND (reference sequence). The CDR3 is made up of 13 amino acids. V lost 5 bases to trimming and J lost 12 bases, with 17 bases between them.

This chain connects TRBV19 to TRBJ1-5; TRBD1 is a possible D gene (5 bases). Germline assignment: CDR1 LNHDA and CDR2 SQIVND (reference sequence). This CDR3 is 17 amino acids long. Trimming pared 6 bases from V and 0 bases from J, leaving 18 bases between. The CDR3 loop reads CASRAPRGAYSNQPQHF. The CDR3 DNA sequence: TGTGCCAGTAGGGCTCCACGGGGCGCTTATAGCAATCAGCCCCAGCATTTT.

The chain is built from TRBV7-6 and TRBJ1-5; D ambiguous. The V gene lost 0 bases and the J gene lost 7 bases, with 7 bases spanning the gap. CDR1 SGHVS and CDR2 FNYEAQ come from the germline V gene. The length of the CDR3 is 13 residues. The CDR3 region is CASSLASGQPQHF. In DNA, the CDR3 is TGTGCCAGCAGCTTAGCTTCAGGACAGCCCCAGCATTTT.

The chain recombines TRBV30 with TRBJ2-5; 8 bases are a match to TRBD1. Germline-derived CDR1 and CDR2 are GTSNPN and SVGIG (reference sequence). The V segment lost 0 bases and the J segment 4 bases; nucleotides outside the gene matches: 10. This CDR3 has 16 amino acids. The CDR3 sequence: CAWSVLAGGRVETQYF. DNA for the CDR3: TGTGCCTGGAGTGTCCTCGCAGGGGGCCGGGTAGAGACCCAGTACTTC. The full variable domain, in which reference TRBV30 and TRBJ2-5 provide the parts outside the CDR3, is SQTIHQWPATLVQPVGSPLSLECTVEGTSNPNLYWYRQAAGRGLQLLFYSVGIGQISSEVPQNLSASRPQDRQFILSSKKLLLSDSGFYLCAWSVLAGGRVETQYFGPGTRLLVL.

This chain uses TRBV15 with TRBJ2-7; TRBD1 aligns across 12 bases. V was pared by 1 base and J by 9 bases, with 7 bases of the junction left unmatched. CDR1 and CDR2 (germline): LNHNV, YYDKDF (reference sequence). The CDR3 is 15 residues long. In DNA form, the CDR3 reads TGTGCCACCAGCAGAGCCGGGACAGGGGGCGTTGGGCAGTACTTC. Protein product: CATSRAGTGGVGQYF.

The chain links TRBV7-9 to TRBJ2-1, with a weak D call TRBD1 (6 bases). The germline V gene encodes CDR1 SEHNR and CDR2 FQNEAQ (reference sequence). Trimming left V 3 bases short and J 7 bases short, with 7 bases between. The CDR3 has 12 residues. Written as DNA, the CDR3 is TGTGCCAGCAGCTTGCAGGGGAATGAGCAGTTCTTC. Its translation: CASSLQGNEQFF.

The J gene is TRBJ2-7, the V gene TRBV2; TRBD2 aligns across 10 bases. Germline assignment: CDR1 SNHLY and CDR2 FYNNEI. V trimming: 7 bases; J trimming: 2 bases; junction bases outside the gene matches: 14. The CDR3 consists of 17 residues. The CDR3 sequence is CASIKGRAGTSAYEQYF. CDR3 nucleotide sequence: TGTGCCAGCATCAAGGGTAGGGCCGGGACTAGCGCCTACGAGCAGTACTTC.

The chain's CDR3 is CASSEARTSGRSTRREQFF. The CDR3 region has the DNA TGTGCCAGCAGTGAAGCGCGGACTAGCGGGAGATCCACGCGTCGGGAGCAGTTCTTC. The rearrangement joins TRBV6-1 to TRBJ2-1; 13 nucleotides line up with TRBD2. V lost 0 bases and J lost 10; bases outside the gene matches: 15. The CDR3 consists of 19 residues. Germline V gene sequence: CDR1 MNHNS, CDR2 SASEGT.

The chain combines TRBV5-1 with TRBJ2-1, with D perhaps being TRBD1 or TRBD2 (6 bases each). CDR1 and CDR2 from the germline V gene are SGHRS and YFSETQ. The V end was cut by 3 bases, the J end by 0 bases, with 13 bases between. The CDR3 consists of 16 residues. The CDR3 protein is CASSYGGLSSYNEQFF. In DNA form, the CDR3 reads TGCGCCAGCAGCTATGGGGGGCTGAGCTCCTACAATGAGCAGTTCTTC. The variable domain in full, completed from reference TRBV5-1 and TRBJ2-1, reads KAGVTQTPRYLIKTRGQQVTLSCSPISGHRSVSWYQQTPGQGLQFLFEYFSETQRNKGNFPGRFSGRQFSNSRSEMNVSTLELGDSALYLCASSYGGLSSYNEQFFGPGTRLTVL.

As DNA, the CDR3 is TGCGCCAGCAGCTTGGAGGCGGCGGGGTTCTATGAGCAGTTCTTC. Amino acids: CASSLEAAGFYEQFF. The rearrangement joins TRBV5-1 to TRBJ2-1, with D tentatively TRBD2 (6 bases). CDR1 is SGHRS and CDR2 is YFSETQ in the germline V gene. Trimming stripped 0 bases from V and 8 bases from J, with 15 bases between. This CDR3 has 15 residues.

The chain combines TRBV18 with TRBJ2-5; 9 nucleotides align to TRBD2. The germline CDR1 and CDR2 sequences are KGHSH and LQKENI. The CDR3 consists of 17 residues. Trimming cost V 2 bases and J 2 bases; bases outside gene matches: 9. The CDR3, as DNA: TGTGCCAGCTCACCAAGGCCTGGGCTAGCGGGACAAGAGACCCAGTACTTC. Translating gives CASSPRPGLAGQETQYF.

The chain recombines TRBV4-1 with TRBJ2-2; 9 positions agree with TRBD1. The trim removed 6 bases at V and 0 bases at J, leaving 11 bases unmatched. The CDR3 totals 18 residues. The germline gives CDR1 MGHRA, CDR2 YSYEKL. In nucleotides, the CDR3 is TGCGCCAGCAGACGAGGGACAGGGATGAGGGCGAACACCGGGGAGCTGTTTTTT. Translated: CASRRGTGMRANTGELFF.

The gene calls are TRBV5-1 and TRBJ2-1, with D hard to call. Trimming shortened V by 0 bases and J by 6 bases, and 7 bases separated the two germline ends. This CDR3 region has 13 residues. CDR1 is SGHRS and CDR2 is YFSETQ in the germline V gene. CDR3 coding DNA: TGCGCCAGCAGCTTGGGGACCTTCAATGAGCAGTTCTTC. Translation gives CASSLGTFNEQFF.

In this sample, this clone turned up once. V and J are TRBV28 and TRBJ2-3; TRBD2 matches 11 bases. CDR3 length equals 14 residues. V was clipped by 8 bases and J by 10 bases; unmatched bases: 11. Germline values: CDR1 MDHEN, CDR2 SYDVKM. The CDR3 region has the DNA TGTGCCAGCCAACGGGAGACTAGCGGGATCTCGCAGTATTTT. Protein sequence: CASQRETSGISQYF. The full variable domain, its missing parts supplied by reference TRBV28 and TRBJ2-3, is DVKVTQSSRYLVKRTGEKVFLECVQDMDHENMFWYRQDPGLGLRLIYFSYDVKMKEKGDIPEGYSVSREKKERFSLILESASTNQTSMYLCASQRETSGISQYFGPGTRLTVL.

The count of this clone is one. The gene calls are TRBV6-6 and TRBJ1-1; TRBD1 might be the D (5 bases). CDR3 size: 14 residues. The germline V and J ends were trimmed by 5 bases and 4 bases, with 14 bases remaining between them. The germline V gene encodes CDR1 MNHNY and CDR2 SVGAGI (reference sequence). The CDR3 DNA reads as TGTGCCAGCAGTGCTAATATGGGGGGCACTGAAGCTTTCTTT. As protein: CASSANMGGTEAFF.

CDR3 sequence (DNA): TGTGCCAGCAGTTACCCCTGGACTAGCGGGAGGGGGGAGCAGTACTTC. It yields the protein CASSYPWTSGRGEQYF. The genes are TRBV6-6 and TRBJ2-7, with 15 bases identical to TRBD2. Germline assignment: CDR1 MNHNY and CDR2 SVGAGI (reference sequence). The CDR3 has 16 amino acids. Germline trimming cut 2 bases from V and 7 bases from J; bases unmatched to any gene: 6.

The gene calls are TRBV2 and TRBJ1-2; a weak D match, TRBD1 (6 bases). Trimming took 7 bases from V and 9 from J, leaving 24 bases between them. Per germline, CDR1 SNHLY and CDR2 FYNNEI. CDR3 length: 15 amino acids. CDR3 residues: CASIRDTGFPTRYTF. CDR3 DNA sequence: TGTGCCAGCATTAGGGACACCGGTTTCCCAACGCGCTACACCTTC.

The rearrangement joins TRBV2 to TRBJ2-7; 8 nucleotides agree with TRBD1. V was pared by 4 bases and J by 1 base, with 6 bases of the junction left unmatched. The CDR3 length is 15 residues. CDR1 SNHLY and CDR2 FYNNEI come from the germline V gene. The CDR3 bases are TGTGCCAGCAGTGTGGGCGGGACAGGTTCCTACGAGCAGTACTTC. Its translation is CASSVGGTGSYEQYF.

The chain is built from TRBV5-1 and TRBJ2-3; 7 positions agree with TRBD2. The CDR3 has 16 residues. J gave up 0 bases and V 2 bases, and 6 bases lay outside the gene matches. The germline CDR1 and CDR2 sequences are SGHRS and YFSETQ. The CDR3 DNA is TGCGCCAGCAGCTTACTGACTAGCCGTAGCACAGATACGCAGTATTTT. It encodes CASSLLTSRSTDTQYF.